Each of the 27 T cell receptor beta chains below was sequenced from the same sample in a study of T cell repertoires in aging, cancer and after chemotherapy. TRB rearrangements spanning V, D and J were amplified using mixed TRB-A/B primers. TCRdb re-called the multiplex PCR reads with MiXCR, one entry per CDR3 protein. The repertoire has thousands of distinct CDR3 sequences, approximately 24% of them found once; the top ten carry about 2.6%. TCR beta rearrangements were amplified from peripheral blood genomic DNA. Sequencing used blood. Receptor source: a human donor in good health.

The chain recombines TRBV12-3 or TRBV12-4 with TRBJ2-1; TRBD1 or TRBD2 may be the D gene (6 bases each). V lost 3 bases to trimming and J lost 6 bases, with 15 bases between them. CDR3 size: 15 residues. The CDR3 DNA follows: TGTGCCAGCAGTTTTGGGGGCGGGATGGGCAATGAGCAGTTCTTC. Protein: CASSFGGGMGNEQFF.

This clonotype came up a few times. This chain uses TRBV7-9 with TRBJ2-1, with D tentatively TRBD1 or TRBD2 (5 bases each). The CDR3 totals 14 residues. The germline CDR1 and CDR2 sequences are SEHNR and FQNEAQ (reference sequence). The ends were cut back, 5 bases at V and 9 bases at J, with 17 bases in the middle. The chain's CDR3 is CASSRRDPVGEQFF. CDR3 bases: TGTGCCAGCAGCCGCCGGGACCCGGTCGGTGAGCAGTTCTTC.

Relative to its sample, this clonotype is medium-sized (0.01 to 0.1%). The chain has TRBV6-2 or TRBV6-3 and TRBJ1-6, with D tentatively TRBD1 (5 bases). Germline CDR1 MNHEY, CDR2 SVGEGT. The CDR3 consists of 13 residues. With 6 bases removed from V and 9 bases from J, the gap between germline ends came to 12 bases. The CDR3 loop is CASRPGTFSPLHF. CDR3 nucleotides: TGTGCCAGCAGACCCGGGACCTTTTCACCCCTCCACTTT.

CDR3 DNA: TGTGCCGCTTTCAACAGGGGGTTTTTCACTGAAGCTTTCTTT. It yields the protein CAAFNRGFFTEAFF. V gene TRBV28 combines with J gene TRBJ1-1; 8 bases are a match to TRBD1. Germline V lookup: CDR1 MDHEN, CDR2 SYDVKM. After removal of 11 bases from V and 4 bases from J, the junction contained 12 bases not matched to a gene. The CDR3 totals 14 residues.

Concerning this clonotype: A read error may produce the germline difference seen at one junction end. V gene TRBV4-3 combines with J gene TRBJ2-1, with a possible D match to TRBD2 (6 bases). Germline V CDR1 and CDR2: LGHNA, YSLEER. There are 16 residues in the CDR3. The CDR3 region has the DNA TGTGCCAGCAGCCAAGCGTTACTAGCCCCCTACAATGAGCAGTTCTTC. Translated: CASSQALLAPYNEQFF.

In this sample, this clonotype is medium-sized. The DNA for the CDR3 is TGTGCCTGGAGACCATCGGGGTCCAATCAGCCCCAGCATTTT. This translates into CAWRPSGSNQPQHF. The genes are TRBV30 and TRBJ1-5; no reliable D call. From germline, CDR1 is GTSNPN and CDR2 SVGIG (reference sequence). The CDR3 runs 14 residues. V dropped 3 bases and J dropped 3 bases, with 12 bases sitting between them.

This clonotype is labeled medium-sized. The V gene is TRBV20-1, the J gene TRBJ2-1; unclear D gene. Trimming stripped 1 base from V and 8 bases from J, with 6 bases between. Per the germline V gene, CDR1 is DFQATT and CDR2 is SNEGSKA (reference sequence). The CDR3 has 11 amino acids. In DNA form, the CDR3 reads TGCAGTGCTAGAGTTCTCCATGAGCAGTTCTTC. Translated, it gives CSARVLHEQFF.

By share, this clonotype counts as medium-sized. The chain combines TRBV15 with TRBJ1-3; TRBD1 matches 10 bases. CDR3 length: 16 residues. Germline CDR1 reads LNHNV; CDR2 reads YYDKDF (reference sequence). V lost 4 bases to trimming and J lost 4 bases; unmatched junction nucleotides: 7. The CDR3 spells CATSTPTGGMGNTIYF. The CDR3 DNA sequence: TGTGCCACCAGCACCCCGACAGGGGGCATGGGAAACACCATATATTTT. The whole variable domain, filled in from reference TRBV15 and TRBJ1-3, reads DAMVIQNPRYQVTQFGKPVTLSCSQTLNHNVMYWYQQKSSQAPKLLFHYYDKDFNNEADTPDNFQSRRPNTSFCFLDIRSPGLGDTAMYLCATSTPTGGMGNTIYFGEGSWLTVV.

CDR3 DNA sequence: TGTGCCAGCAGCTTGTTATCGGGGTTTTCCTACAATGAGCAGTTCTTC. This gives the protein CASSLLSGFSYNEQFF. The J gene is TRBJ2-1, the V gene TRBV5-6; D perhaps matches TRBD2 (5 bases). Trimming shortened V by 1 base and J by 1 base, and 12 bases separated the two germline ends. Germline values: CDR1 SGHDT, CDR2 YYEEEE. This CDR3 has 16 residues.

The chain recombines TRBV12-3 or TRBV12-4 with TRBJ2-1; the match to TRBD2 covers 7 bases. J gave up 7 bases and V 1 base, and 7 bases lay outside the gene matches. CDR3 length: 15 amino acids. For the CDR3, the DNA is TGTGCCAGCAGTTTAGGGGGCGGGAGCGAGAATGAGCAGTTCTTC. Amino acids: CASSLGGGSENEQFF.

The chain uses TRBV28 and TRBJ1-2; the match to TRBD1 covers 10 bases. This CDR3 has 16 amino acids. The trim removed 1 base at V and 7 bases at J, leaving 9 bases unmatched. The V gene's germline CDR1 is MDHEN and CDR2 SYDVKM. The CDR3 DNA sequence: TGTGCCAGCAGTTTATTTTTTCGGGACAGGGGAGGTGGCTACACCTTC. Its translation: CASSLFFRDRGGGYTF.

The chain couples TRBV5-6 to TRBJ1-4, with TRBD1 matching over 7 bases. Looked up from germline, CDR1 is SGHDT and CDR2 is YYEEEE. The trim removed 5 bases at V and 2 bases at J, leaving 12 bases unmatched. The CDR3 covers 17 residues. Here the CDR3 reads CASSSGTATFTNEKLFF. In nucleotides, the CDR3 is TGTGCCAGCAGTTCCGGGACAGCCACTTTCACTAATGAAAAACTGTTTTTT.

This clonotype ranks as medium-sized. This chain uses TRBV19 with TRBJ2-6; D is perhaps TRBD2 (5 bases). Germline V lookup: CDR1 LNHDA, CDR2 SQIVND (reference sequence). The CDR3 consists of 15 residues. The ends were cut back, 5 bases at V and 0 bases at J, with 8 bases in the middle. CDR3 region: CASSRERSGANVLTF. CDR3 nucleotide sequence: TGTGCCAGTAGTCGGGAACGCTCTGGGGCCAACGTCCTGACTTTC.

The chain links TRBV7-9 to TRBJ1-1; 7 nucleotides match TRBD1. Germline assignment: CDR1 SEHNR and CDR2 FQNEAQ (reference sequence). The CDR3 sequence is 15 residues long. The junction had 6 bases not matched to a gene; V was cut back by 5 bases and J by 0 bases. CDR3 protein: CASSAGGQMNTEAFF. The CDR3 DNA is TGTGCCAGCAGCGCGGGGGGACAGATGAACACTGAAGCTTTCTTT.

This clonotype occurred a few times. The chain employs TRBV24-1 and TRBJ2-2, with D possibly TRBD1 on 6 matching bases. This CDR3 comprises 16 residues. Trimming pared 1 base from V and 3 bases from J, leaving 11 bases between. Germline CDR1 reads KGHDR; CDR2 reads SFDVKD. The CDR3 bases are TGTGCCACCAGTGATTTATACGAGGGGGACACCGGGGAGCTGTTTTTT. It translates to CATSDLYEGDTGELFF.

This clonotype was detected a few times. The V call is TRBV6-5, the J call TRBJ2-5; D is undetermined. There are 14 residues in the CDR3. The germline CDR1 and CDR2 sequences are MNHEY and SVGAGI. V dropped 3 bases and J dropped 5 bases, with 13 bases sitting between them. The CDR3 is CASSYWPATETQYF. The CDR3 coding sequence is TGTGCCAGCAGTTATTGGCCGGCGACTGAGACCCAGTACTTC.

This clonotype is labeled medium-sized. This chain connects TRBV20-1 to TRBJ2-7; tentatively, D is TRBD1 (5 bases). Per the germline V gene, CDR1 is DFQATT and CDR2 is SNEGSKA (reference sequence). V was shortened by 0 bases and J by 3 bases, with 12 bases between the two germline ends. This CDR3 comprises 14 residues. The chain's CDR3 is CSAREVRTNYEQYF. For the CDR3, the DNA is TGCAGTGCTAGAGAGGTTAGGACAAACTACGAGCAGTACTTC.

By share, this clonotype counts as medium-sized. This sequence joins TRBV12-3 or TRBV12-4 and TRBJ1-5; the D is unclear. V was pared by 2 bases and J by 7 bases, with 6 bases between. The CDR3 loop spans 12 amino acids. The CDR3 DNA follows: TGTGCCAGCAGTTTACCTAGCCAGCCCCAGCATTTT. Translation gives CASSLPSQPQHF.

By share, this clonotype ranks as medium-sized. Written as DNA, the CDR3 is TGCAGCACGAGGACAGACCAAGAGACCCAGTACTTC. It encodes CSTRTDQETQYF. The J gene is TRBJ2-5, the V gene TRBV29-1, with a possible D match to TRBD1 (6 bases). V lost 8 bases to trimming and J lost 0 bases, with 10 bases between them. Germline CDR1 SQVTM, CDR2 ANQGSEA. CDR3 size: 12 residues.

V and J are TRBV19 and TRBJ1-1; D remains unclear. The V and J ends lost 7 bases and 3 bases respectively, with 12 bases between them. The length of the CDR3 is 13 residues. Germline V gives CDR1 LNHDA, CDR2 SQIVND (reference sequence). CDR3 sequence: CASKRKDYTEAFF. DNA for the CDR3: TGTGCCAGTAAAAGGAAAGATTACACTGAAGCTTTCTTT.

This chain connects TRBV30 to TRBJ2-1; D unclear. Germline CDR1 is GTSNPN and CDR2 is SVGIG (reference sequence). The CDR3 has 13 amino acids. Trimming took off 2 bases at V and 0 bases at J, with 5 bases between the two ends. The CDR3: CAWSPSSYNEQFF. The CDR3 DNA reads TGTGCCTGGAGTCCGAGCTCCTACAATGAGCAGTTCTTC.

The V call is TRBV20-1, the J call TRBJ2-1; 7 bases are a match to TRBD2. The length of the CDR3 is 15 residues. Germline lookup yields CDR1 DFQATT and CDR2 SNEGSKA (reference sequence). After removal of 1 base from V and 4 bases from J, the junction contained 7 bases not matched to a gene. In DNA, the CDR3 is TGCAGTGCTAGAGTAATAAGCGGGGCGTACAATGAGCAGTTCTTC. It encodes CSARVISGAYNEQFF.

Turning to this clonotype: A much larger clone is a single base away; this may be a read error. The rearrangement uses TRBV27 and TRBJ2-1; 11 positions match TRBD2. The CDR3 contains 16 residues. The germline gives CDR1 MNHEY, CDR2 SMNVEV (reference sequence). This chain's CDR3 is CVSSQLSGRASDEQFF. The CDR3 bases are TGTGTCAGCAGTCAACTTAGCGGGAGGGCCAGTGATGAGCAGTTCTTC.

The gene calls are TRBV20-1 and TRBJ2-7, with TRBD2 identical over 7 bases. V dropped 6 bases and J dropped 6; count of bases not matched to a gene: 14. This CDR3 comprises 14 residues. Germline CDR1 is DFQATT and CDR2 is SNEGSKA (reference sequence). The CDR3 region is CSAPVGTTQIEQYF. CDR3 DNA sequence: TGCAGTGCCCCGGTGGGGACTACCCAAATCGAGCAGTACTTC.

This clonotype was observed a few times. This chain uses TRBV7-9 with TRBJ1-1; D unresolved. The CDR3 has 13 residues. The V end lost 7 bases, the J end lost 1 base, and 10 bases lay between the germline ends. CDR1 SEHNR and CDR2 FQNEAQ come from the germline V gene (reference sequence). DNA of the CDR3: TGTGCCAGCATTCAGTCGGGGAACACTGAAGCTTTCTTT. As protein: CASIQSGNTEAFF.

This clonotype is medium-sized by share. The chain joins TRBV19 to TRBJ2-6; unclear D gene. Germline-derived CDR1 and CDR2 are LNHDA and SQIVND (reference sequence). This CDR3 has 15 residues. The V end was cut by 5 bases, the J end by 0 bases, with 8 bases between. The DNA of the CDR3 is TGTGCCAGTAGTCAGCAGACCTCTGGGGCCAACGTCCTGACTTTC. This sequence encodes CASSQQTSGANVLTF.

This clonotype was counted between two and nine times. The chain uses TRBV12-3 or TRBV12-4 and TRBJ1-4; 8 bases align to TRBD1. Germline trimming cut 6 bases from V and 7 bases from J; bases unmatched to any gene: 10. The CDR3 spans 15 residues. The CDR3 spells CASSPRQGLGEKLFF. The DNA of the CDR3 is TGTGCCAGCAGCCCCCGACAGGGGTTGGGTGAAAAACTGTTTTTT.